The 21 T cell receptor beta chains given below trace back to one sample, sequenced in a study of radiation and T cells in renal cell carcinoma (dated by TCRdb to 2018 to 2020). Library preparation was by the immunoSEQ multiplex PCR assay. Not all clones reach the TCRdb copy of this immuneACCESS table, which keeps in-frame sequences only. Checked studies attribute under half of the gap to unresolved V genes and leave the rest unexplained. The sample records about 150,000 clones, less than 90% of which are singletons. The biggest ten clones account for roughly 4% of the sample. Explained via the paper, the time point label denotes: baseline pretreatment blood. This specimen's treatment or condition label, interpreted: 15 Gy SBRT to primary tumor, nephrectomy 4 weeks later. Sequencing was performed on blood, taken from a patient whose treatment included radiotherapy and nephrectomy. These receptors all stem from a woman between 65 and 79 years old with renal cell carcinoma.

This chain's CDR3 is CASSIGATANYGYTF. Written as DNA, the CDR3 is TGTGCCAGTAGTATTGGGGCAACGGCTAACTATGGCTACACCTTC. The V and J genes are TRBV19 and TRBJ1-2; possibly TRBD1 for D (5 bases). This CDR3 region has 15 residues. V lost 3 bases and J lost 0, with 11 bases in between. CDR1 LNHDA and CDR2 SQIVND come from the germline V gene (reference sequence). Filled out from reference TRBV19 and TRBJ1-2, the complete variable domain reads DGGITQSPKYLFRKEGQNVTLSCEQNLNHDAMYWYRQDPGQGLRLIYYSQIVNDFQKGDIAEGYSVSREKKESFPLTVTSAQKNPTAFYLCASSIGATANYGYTFGSGTRLTVV.

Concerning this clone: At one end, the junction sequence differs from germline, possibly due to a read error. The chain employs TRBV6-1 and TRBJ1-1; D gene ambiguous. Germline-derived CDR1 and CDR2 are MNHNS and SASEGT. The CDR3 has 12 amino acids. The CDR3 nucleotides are TGTGCCAGCAGTGAAGTTATAGAGATAGGAAGCTTT. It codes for CASSEVIEIGSF.

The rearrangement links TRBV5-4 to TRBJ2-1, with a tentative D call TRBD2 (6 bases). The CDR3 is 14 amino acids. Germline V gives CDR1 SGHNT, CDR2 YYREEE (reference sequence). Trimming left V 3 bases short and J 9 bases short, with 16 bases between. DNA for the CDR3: TGTGCCAGCAGCTCATACCTAGCGACTAGTGAGCAGTTCTTC. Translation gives CASSSYLATSEQFF.

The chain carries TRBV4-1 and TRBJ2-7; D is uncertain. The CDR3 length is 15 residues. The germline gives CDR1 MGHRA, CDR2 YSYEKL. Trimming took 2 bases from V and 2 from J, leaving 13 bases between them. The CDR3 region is CASSQNLDRTYEQYF. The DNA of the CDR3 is TGCGCCAGCAGCCAAAATCTGGACCGAACCTACGAGCAGTACTTC.

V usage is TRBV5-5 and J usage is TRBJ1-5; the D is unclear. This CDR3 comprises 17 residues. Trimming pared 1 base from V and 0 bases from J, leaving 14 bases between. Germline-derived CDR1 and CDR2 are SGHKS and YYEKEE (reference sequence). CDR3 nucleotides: TGTGCCAGCAGCTTGAGAGGGTCGTTAGTTAGCAATCAGCCCCAGCATTTT. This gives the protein CASSLRGSLVSNQPQHF.

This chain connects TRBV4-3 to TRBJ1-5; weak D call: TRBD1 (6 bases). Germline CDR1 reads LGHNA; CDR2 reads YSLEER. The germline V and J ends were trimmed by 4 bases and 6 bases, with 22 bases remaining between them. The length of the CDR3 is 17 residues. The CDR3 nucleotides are TGCGCCAGCAGCCGCACGTGGGGGGCGCTTTTAGGTCAGCCCCAGCATTTT. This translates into CASSRTWGALLGQPQHF.

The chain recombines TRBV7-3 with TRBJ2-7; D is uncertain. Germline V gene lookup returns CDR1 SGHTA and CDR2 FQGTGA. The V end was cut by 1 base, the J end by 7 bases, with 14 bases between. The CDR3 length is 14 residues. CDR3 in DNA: TGTGCCAGCAGCTTAAAAGGGAACCCAAGGGAGCAGTACTTC. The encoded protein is CASSLKGNPREQYF. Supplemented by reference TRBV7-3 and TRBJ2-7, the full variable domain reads GAGVSQTPSNKVTEKGKYVELRCDPISGHTALYWYRQSLGQGPEFLIYFQGTGAADDSGLPNDRFFAVRPEGSVSTLKIQRTERGDSAVYLCASSLKGNPREQYFGPGTRLTVT.

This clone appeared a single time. This CDR3 reads CSATGSGGQPQHF. The CDR3 nucleotides are TGCAGCGCCACAGGATCAGGGGGACAGCCCCAGCATTTT. The V gene is TRBV29-1, the J gene TRBJ1-5, with 7 bases lining up with TRBD1. Germline lookup yields CDR1 SQVTM and CDR2 ANQGSEA. The CDR3 is 13 residues long. J gave up 7 bases and V 7 bases, and 10 bases lay outside the gene matches.

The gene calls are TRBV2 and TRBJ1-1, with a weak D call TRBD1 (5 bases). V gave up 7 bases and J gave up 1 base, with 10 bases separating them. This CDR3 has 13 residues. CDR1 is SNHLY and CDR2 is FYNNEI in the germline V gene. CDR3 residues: CASTGRQNTEAFF. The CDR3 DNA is TGTGCCAGCACGGGGCGGCAGAACACTGAAGCTTTCTTT.

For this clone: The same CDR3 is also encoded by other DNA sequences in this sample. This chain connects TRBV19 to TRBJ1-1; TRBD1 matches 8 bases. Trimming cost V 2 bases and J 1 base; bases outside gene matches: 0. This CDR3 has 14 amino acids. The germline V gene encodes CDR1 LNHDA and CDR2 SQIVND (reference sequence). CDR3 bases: TGTGCCAGTAGTATACAGGGGGCGAACACTGAAGCTTTCTTT. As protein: CASSIQGANTEAFF. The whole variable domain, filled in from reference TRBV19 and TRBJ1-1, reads DGGITQSPKYLFRKEGQNVTLSCEQNLNHDAMYWYRQDPGQGLRLIYYSQIVNDFQKGDIAEGYSVSREKKESFPLTVTSAQKNPTAFYLCASSIQGANTEAFFGQGTRLTVV.

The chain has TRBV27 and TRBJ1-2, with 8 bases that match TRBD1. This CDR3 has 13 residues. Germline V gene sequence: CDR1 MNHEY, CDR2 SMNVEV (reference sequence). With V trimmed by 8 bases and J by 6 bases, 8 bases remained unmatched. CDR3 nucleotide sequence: TGTGCCAGCTCCAAGGACAGGGTGGATGGCTACACCTTC. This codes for CASSKDRVDGYTF.

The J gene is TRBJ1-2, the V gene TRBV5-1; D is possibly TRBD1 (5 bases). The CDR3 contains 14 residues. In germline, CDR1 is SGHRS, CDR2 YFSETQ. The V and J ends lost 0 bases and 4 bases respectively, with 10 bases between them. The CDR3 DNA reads TGCGCCAGCAGCTTGGCCACGGGGGGCTATGGCTACACCTTC. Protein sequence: CASSLATGGYGYTF.

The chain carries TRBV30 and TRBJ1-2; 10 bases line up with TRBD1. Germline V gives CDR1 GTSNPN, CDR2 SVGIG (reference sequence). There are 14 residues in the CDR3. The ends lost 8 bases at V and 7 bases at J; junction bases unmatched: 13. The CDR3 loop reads CADKGQGLTSGYTF. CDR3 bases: TGTGCCGATAAGGGACAGGGGCTGACTAGTGGCTACACCTTC.

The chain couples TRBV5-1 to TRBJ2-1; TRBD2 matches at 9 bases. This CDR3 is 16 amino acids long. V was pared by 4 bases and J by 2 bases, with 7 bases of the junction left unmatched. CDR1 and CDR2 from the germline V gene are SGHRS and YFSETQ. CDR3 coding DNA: TGCGCCAGCAGCGGGGTAAGCGGGGGGCCCTACAATGAGCAGTTCTTC. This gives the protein CASSGVSGGPYNEQFF.

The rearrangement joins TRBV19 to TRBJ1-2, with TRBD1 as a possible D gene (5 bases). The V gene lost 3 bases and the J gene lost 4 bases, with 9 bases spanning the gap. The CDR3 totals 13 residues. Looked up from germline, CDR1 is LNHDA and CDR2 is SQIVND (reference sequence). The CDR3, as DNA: TGTGCCAGTAGTATTGGGGGAGGCTATGGCTACACCTTC. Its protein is CASSIGGGYGYTF.

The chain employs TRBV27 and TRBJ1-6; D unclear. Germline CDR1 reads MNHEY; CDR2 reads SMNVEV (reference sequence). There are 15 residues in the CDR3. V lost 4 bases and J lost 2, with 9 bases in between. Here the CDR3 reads CASSSGRPYNSPLHF. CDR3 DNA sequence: TGTGCCAGCAGTTCGGGGAGGCCCTATAATTCACCCCTCCACTTT.

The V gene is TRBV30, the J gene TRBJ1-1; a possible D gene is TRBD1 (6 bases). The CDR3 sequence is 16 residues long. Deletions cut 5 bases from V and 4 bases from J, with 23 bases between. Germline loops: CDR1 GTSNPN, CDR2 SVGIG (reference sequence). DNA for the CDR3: TGTGCCTGGTCTAACGGGGGCAGGGGCAGTACCACTGAAGCTTTCTTT. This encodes CAWSNGGRGSTTEAFF.

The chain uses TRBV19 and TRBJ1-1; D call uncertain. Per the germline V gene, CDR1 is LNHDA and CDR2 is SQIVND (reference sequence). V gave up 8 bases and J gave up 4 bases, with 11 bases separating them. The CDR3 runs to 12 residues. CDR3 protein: CASHGLVTEAFF. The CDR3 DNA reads TGTGCCAGTCACGGACTGGTCACTGAAGCTTTCTTT.

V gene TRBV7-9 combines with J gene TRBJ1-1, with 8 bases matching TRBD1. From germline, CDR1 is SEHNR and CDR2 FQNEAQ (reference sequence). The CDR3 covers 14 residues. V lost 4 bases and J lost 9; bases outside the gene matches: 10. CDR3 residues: CASSSIRDRNKAFF. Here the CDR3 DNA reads TGTGCCAGCAGCTCCATCCGGGACAGGAATAAAGCTTTCTTT.

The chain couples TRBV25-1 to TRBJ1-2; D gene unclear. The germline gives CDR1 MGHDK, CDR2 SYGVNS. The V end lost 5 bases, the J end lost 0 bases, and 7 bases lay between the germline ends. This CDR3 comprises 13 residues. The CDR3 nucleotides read TGTGCCAGCAGTCCGGGCCCTAACTATGGCTACACCTTC. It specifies CASSPGPNYGYTF.

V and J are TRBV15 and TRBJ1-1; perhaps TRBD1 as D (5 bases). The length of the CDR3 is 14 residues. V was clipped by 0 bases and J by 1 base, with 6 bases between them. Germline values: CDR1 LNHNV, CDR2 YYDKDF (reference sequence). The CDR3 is CATSRETGNTEAFF. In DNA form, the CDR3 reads TGTGCCACCAGCAGAGAAACAGGGAACACTGAAGCTTTCTTT. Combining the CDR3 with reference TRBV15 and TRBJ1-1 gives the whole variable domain DAMVIQNPRYQVTQFGKPVTLSCSQTLNHNVMYWYQQKSSQAPKLLFHYYDKDFNNEADTPDNFQSRRPNTSFCFLDIRSPGLGDTAMYLCATSRETGNTEAFFGQGTRLTVV.